This TCR beta chain stems from a study of beta chain features in type 1 diabetes (dated by TCRdb to the late 2010s). General notes on the study: Mean age, gender distribution, total cell number and subset yield did not differ between patients and healthy donors. A total of over 95,000,000 sorted cells were examined across all samples, and RNA yield correlated strongly with the number of cells per subset. The study compared the TCRB repertoires of sorted circulating CD4+ T cell subsets in recently diagnosed type 1 diabetes patients with those in matched healthy donors. Whereas all 30 or so donors provided naive and central memory subsets, regulatory and stem cell-like memory subsets were isolated from just 8 patients and roughly eight healthy donors.

A single peripheral blood draw of around 120 mL on average was collected from each donor into heparinised tubes. A BD FACSAria II and a panel including CD45RO, CCR7, CD25, CD127, CD95 and CD27 were used to sort naive, central memory, regulatory and stem cell-like memory CD4+ T cells. A purity above 98% was achieved for all sorted populations. PBMCs were isolated immediately by Lymphoprep density gradient centrifugation and stained directly without culture. So that batch effects would be minimized, each experiment stained and sorted samples in pairs, pairing one healthy donor with one patient. Trimming leaves V shorter by 8 bases and J shorter by 7 bases, with the junction holding 9 bases beyond the gene matches. Measured from the cysteine to the phenylalanine, the CDR3 is 14 residues long. Of the read, only the CDR3 DNA is kept; its 42 bases are in frame from base 1. Per the germline V gene (reference sequence), SEHNR is the CDR1 and FQNEAQ is the CDR2.

Only a few counts were recorded for this clone. What antigen it recognizes has not been identified. The record has no base qualities; no much larger clone is one base away. All of the isolated RNA was reverse transcribed with the High Capacity cDNA Reverse Transcription Kit, so expressed TCRB transcripts were sequenced. Deep immunoSEQ sequencing was applied to naive, central memory and regulatory T cell samples, giving an average of roughly 3.5 million total reads per sample. Sorted cells were lysed in RLT buffer, and RNA was extracted using DNase-treated RNeasy Micro or Mini kits according to cell number. Each cell subset was processed separately to prevent cross-contamination, with patient and healthy donor samples processed together. TCRB sequences were amplified from cDNA with the immunoSEQ multiplex PCR, producing 87-bp fragments spanning the CDR3 region. Sequencing of the amplicons was performed on the Illumina HiSeq platform. Per the original workflow: Synthetic template baselines were used to correct PCR bias computationally, reads within Hamming distance 2 were collapsed together, and singletons that could not be merged were discarded. Reads were aligned to IMGT to assign V, D and J genes, CDR3 length, and insertions or deletions at six rearrangement sites. Clonotype counts were normalized to sorted cell number within each subset before computing true diversity and Gini coefficients with the tcR R package. The overlap coefficient, calculated on TCRB nucleotide sequences, was used to measure repertoire sharing. TCRdb holds this immuneACCESS table with in-frame rearrangements only. Some clones are missing; in checked studies, unresolved V genes explain under half, and the rest has no known cause. That table gives V, J and clone size, and the DNA gave D and trimming. This sample is represented by 150,000 to 200,000 clones; about 12% of them were singletons. The ten largest clonotypes hold 0.55% to 0.8% of the sample.

Overall study results and their limits: At VDJ recombination sites, patients with type 1 diabetes made fewer insertions and deleted more nucleotides, a pattern implying thymic rearrangement abnormalities. Sequencing cDNA rather than genomic DNA could over-represent highly expressing activated cells, although activation and CD3 levels did not differ between groups. The naive, central memory and regulatory TCRB repertoires appeared to resemble one another more closely among patients than among healthy donors. Shorter templates might be favored by PCR, yet because patient and control samples were amplified and corrected together, any such skew would affect both groups equally. In all four CD4+ subsets, TCRB CDR3 length was moderately but significantly shorter in type 1 diabetes patients. Because small numbers of individuals were included in the HLA sub-analyses, any influence of HLA type on TCRB rearrangement was left unresolved.

Specimen: central memory CD4+ T cells from blood. In this chain, TRBV7-9 is recombined with TRBJ2-1, with 9 junctional bases fitting TRBD1. The receptor was derived from a woman between 18 and 29 years old in good health. The DNA sequence reads TGTGCCAGCTCACCGGGACAGGGTTTGAATGAGCAGTTCTTC. Translated, this is CASSPGQGLNEQFF.